These 20 T cell receptor beta chains were all obtained from the same sample, sequenced in a study of high-grade serous ovarian cancer treatment subgroups. Repertoires were generated with immunoSEQ multiplex PCR, while TCRdb's copy carries only in-frame clones and drops some. This repertoire shows thousands of clones, approximately 75% found once; its top ten account for roughly a tenth. Tumor samples were obtained before definitive surgery or chemotherapy. Sequenced input: tumor tissue. The receptors originated from a human donor with high-grade serous ovarian cancer.

The rearrangement uses TRBV6-4 and TRBJ1-2; a weak D match, TRBD1 (5 bases). CDR3 length equals 15 residues. The V end was cut by 6 bases, the J end by 0 bases, with 14 bases between. From germline, CDR1 is MRHNA and CDR2 SNTAGT. The CDR3 DNA follows: TGTGCCAGCAGGCTACAGGAGCTTCCTAACTATGGCTACACCTTC. Encoded protein: CASRLQELPNYGYTF.

This clone was observed a handful of times. The chain is built from TRBV9 and TRBJ2-6; TRBD1 aligns across 7 bases. This CDR3 has 16 amino acids. Germline CDR1 SGDLS, CDR2 YYNGEE. With 4 bases clipped from V and 0 bases from J, the junction kept 4 bases outside the gene matches. In nucleotides, the CDR3 is TGTGCCAGCAGCCCACCAGGGGGCTCTGGGGCCAACGTCCTGACTTTC. It yields the protein CASSPPGGSGANVLTF.

By its share, this clone is medium-sized. The chain uses TRBV5-1 and TRBJ2-5; no definite D call. This CDR3 has 14 residues. V lost 4 bases and J lost 0, with 10 bases in between. The germline CDR1 and CDR2 sequences are SGHRS and YFSETQ. For the CDR3, the DNA is TGCGCCAGCAGCCCACAGTGGTACCAAGAGACCCAGTACTTC. Its translation is CASSPQWYQETQYF.

The chain combines TRBV9 with TRBJ1-4, with 7 bases aligning to TRBD1. The CDR3 loop spans 16 amino acids. The ends lost 2 bases at V and 7 bases at J; junction bases unmatched: 11. Germline V gives CDR1 SGDLS, CDR2 YYNGEE. CDR3 coding DNA: TGTGCCAGCAGCGTCCCCCGACAGGGACGTGGTGAAAAACTGTTTTTT. As protein: CASSVPRQGRGEKLFF. The complete variable domain, with remaining parts taken from reference TRBV9 and TRBJ1-4, reads DSGVTQTPKHLITATGQRVTLRCSPRSGDLSVYWYQQSLDQGLQFLIQYYNGEERAKGNILERFSAQQFPDLHSELNLSSLELGDSALYFCASSVPRQGRGEKLFFGSGTQLSVL.

This clone has just one count. J is TRBJ2-5 and V is TRBV19; maybe TRBD1 (6 bases). This CDR3 spans 14 amino acids. The germline V and J ends were trimmed by 5 bases and 1 base, with 11 bases remaining between them. The germline gives CDR1 LNHDA, CDR2 SQIVND (reference sequence). The CDR3 bases are TGTGCCAGTAGTGGGGGCCTATTCCAAGAGACCCAGTACTTC. Amino acids: CASSGGLFQETQYF.

The V call is TRBV7-2, the J call TRBJ1-4, with D perhaps matching TRBD1 (5 bases). V was shortened by 0 bases and J by 3 bases, with 8 bases between the two germline ends. The CDR3 runs 15 residues. Germline CDR1 and CDR2: SGHTA and FQGNSA. The CDR3 DNA follows: TGTGCCAGCAGCTTAGCGGGGCTTCCTAATGAAAAACTGTTTTTT. It is translated as CASSLAGLPNEKLFF.

The chain carries TRBV5-1 and TRBJ1-2, with D unclear. With 0 bases removed from V and 1 base from J, the gap between germline ends came to 10 bases. Germline V lookup: CDR1 SGHRS, CDR2 YFSETQ. The CDR3 has 15 residues. DNA for the CDR3: TGCGCCAGCAGCTTGGCGGTCTCGCTTAACTATGGCTACACCTTC. Translated, it gives CASSLAVSLNYGYTF.

This clone appeared a few times. The CDR3 DNA is TGTGCCAGCAGCTTAGGGGGACAGGGATACACTGAAGCTTTCTTT. Amino acids: CASSLGGQGYTEAFF. V is TRBV7-2 and J is TRBJ1-1; 9 nucleotides align to TRBD1. Trimming at V came to 1 base and at J to 3 bases, leaving 3 bases not matched to a gene. CDR3 length equals 15 residues. Germline-derived CDR1 and CDR2 are SGHTA and FQGNSA. Full variable domain (outside the CDR3, taken from reference TRBV7-2 and TRBJ1-1): GAGVSQSPSNKVTEKGKDVELRCDPISGHTALYWYRQSLGQGLEFLIYFQGNSAPDKSGLPSDRFSAERTGGSVSTLTIQRTQQEDSAVYLCASSLGGQGYTEAFFGQGTRLTVV.

The chain uses TRBV7-8 and TRBJ1-1; D unresolved. V lost 1 base to trimming and J lost 0 bases, with 6 bases between them. CDR1 SGHVS and CDR2 FQNEAQ come from the germline V gene. The CDR3 has 14 residues. CDR3 amino acids: CASSLDGLNTEAFF. For the CDR3, the DNA is TGTGCCAGCAGCTTAGACGGATTGAACACTGAAGCTTTCTTT. The full variable domain, its missing parts supplied by reference TRBV7-8 and TRBJ1-1, is GAGVSQSPRYKVAKRGQDVALRCDPISGHVSLFWYQQALGQGPEFLTYFQNEAQLDKSGLPSDRFFAERPEGSVSTLKIQRTQQEDSAVYLCASSLDGLNTEAFFGQGTRLTVV.

The rearrangement joins TRBV6-5 to TRBJ2-2; the match to TRBD1 covers 10 bases. This CDR3 region has 15 residues. Germline V gene lookup returns CDR1 MNHEY and CDR2 SVGAGI. V lost 4 bases and J lost 6; bases outside the gene matches: 5. The DNA for the CDR3 is TGTGCCAGCAGTTCCCAAGGGACAGGGGCCGGGGAGCTGTTTTTT. Translating gives CASSSQGTGAGELFF.

The V and J genes are TRBV28 and TRBJ2-1; weak D call: TRBD2 (5 bases). There are 14 residues in the CDR3. The V and J ends lost 3 bases and 2 bases respectively, with 8 bases between them. Germline V gene sequence: CDR1 MDHEN, CDR2 SYDVKM. In DNA, the CDR3 is TGTGCCAGCAGTTTCATCGGGGCCTACAATGAGCAGTTCTTC. This gives the protein CASSFIGAYNEQFF.

This chain joins TRBV6-5 and TRBJ2-1; TRBD2 might be the D (6 bases). Trimming took 5 bases from V and 6 from J, leaving 17 bases between them. The length of the CDR3 is 15 residues. Germline values: CDR1 MNHEY, CDR2 SVGAGI. The DNA of the CDR3 is TGTGCCAGCAGTAGGGCGGCGGGATCTTTCAATGAGCAGTTCTTC. Its translation is CASSRAAGSFNEQFF.

The chain joins TRBV4-2 to TRBJ2-2; 11 nucleotides match TRBD1. Trimming at V came to 3 bases and at J to 4 bases, leaving 10 bases not matched to a gene. The CDR3 sequence is 18 residues long. The germline gives CDR1 LGHNA, CDR2 YNFKEQ. The CDR3, as DNA: TGTGCCAGCAGCCACCACATAAGCGGGACAGGGGGCACCGGGGAGCTGTTTTTT. It is translated as CASSHHISGTGGTGELFF.

In its sample, this clone was seen a few times. The chain links TRBV27 to TRBJ1-6; D ambiguous. The CDR3 totals 17 residues. CDR1 is MNHEY and CDR2 is SMNVEV in the germline V gene (reference sequence). The V end was cut by 3 bases, the J end by 0 bases, with 12 bases between. The CDR3 sequence is CASSFRPASSYNSPLHF. The CDR3 DNA reads TGTGCCAGCAGTTTTCGGCCGGCGAGCTCCTATAATTCACCCCTCCACTTT.

The rearrangement uses TRBV7-6 and TRBJ2-5, with no clear D. Germline assignment: CDR1 SGHVS and CDR2 FNYEAQ. CDR3 length: 14 residues. The germline V and J ends were trimmed by 0 bases and 3 bases, with 8 bases remaining between them. CDR3 bases: TGTGCCAGCAGCTTAGCTGGACCGAAAGAGACCCAGTACTTC. The encoded protein is CASSLAGPKETQYF.

V is TRBV4-3 and J is TRBJ2-1; 10 positions agree with TRBD2. The CDR3 loop spans 17 amino acids. Germline V CDR1 and CDR2: LGHNA, YSLEER. With V trimmed by 0 bases and J by 5 bases, 7 bases remained unmatched. CDR3 residues: CASSQDLGTSANNEQFF. The CDR3 region has the DNA TGCGCCAGCAGCCAAGATCTGGGGACTAGCGCAAACAATGAGCAGTTCTTC.

Only a few counts were recorded for this clone. This sequence joins TRBV10-3 and TRBJ1-1; D gene ambiguous. V shed 0 bases and J shed 3 bases, with 11 bases lying between them. CDR1 is ENHRY and CDR2 is SYGVKD in the germline V gene. This CDR3 is 15 amino acids long. The CDR3 sequence is CAISESIGVDTEAFF. CDR3 nucleotides: TGTGCCATCAGTGAGTCGATTGGGGTGGACACTGAAGCTTTCTTT.

The chain combines TRBV19 with TRBJ2-7, with D maybe TRBD2 (6 bases). CDR3 length: 13 amino acids. V lost 2 bases and J 5 bases, leaving 10 bases between the germline ends. CDR1 LNHDA and CDR2 SQIVND come from the germline V gene (reference sequence). Here the CDR3 reads CASSIKWGDEQYF. The DNA of the CDR3 is TGTGCCAGTAGTATAAAATGGGGGGACGAGCAGTACTTC.

The rearrangement links TRBV18 to TRBJ2-5; 9 bases fit TRBD2. V was pared by 6 bases and J by 2 bases, with 13 bases of the junction left unmatched. The germline V gene has CDR1 KGHSH and CDR2 LQKENI. This CDR3 spans 17 amino acids. The CDR3 loop reads CASSPQAGGGRQETQYF. The DNA for the CDR3 is TGTGCCAGCTCTCCCCAGGCGGGAGGGGGTCGGCAAGAGACCCAGTACTTC.

The chain is built from TRBV10-1 and TRBJ2-3; the D call may be TRBD1 or TRBD2 (5 bases each). CDR1 is WNHNN and CDR2 is SYGVQD in the germline V gene (reference sequence). V dropped 8 bases and J dropped 3 bases, with 9 bases sitting between them. The CDR3 length is 12 residues. The CDR3 protein is CASSGTTDTQYF. CDR3 DNA: TGCGCCAGCTCGGGGACGACAGATACGCAGTATTTT.